This record concerns one TCR beta chain sequence. The target of this receptor is not known. Its ends do not fully match the called genes, so a read error is possible. The data were obtained in a study of cytomegalovirus exposure and HLA in healthy donors (dated by TCRdb to 2015 to 2018). About the study as a whole: An earlier analysis of roughly 500 of the donors reported 250 to 350 Gb of sequence data and some 120 million unique TCR beta sequences from about 180 million T cells. Every discovery cohort repertoire had been produced on one sequencing platform. The study profiled the T cell repertoires of under 850 subjects by immunosequencing and related them to cytomegalovirus serostatus. A later analysis re-analyzed previously published TCR beta repertoires from 660 or so donors and added high-resolution HLA genotyping to study TCR occurrence patterns. A later genetic analysis used genome-wide SNP genotypes for about three fifths of the 666 donors, treating that subset as a discovery cohort. To predict cytomegalovirus infection status, the study combined high-throughput TCR immunosequencing, statistical association of individual TCRs with disease status, and machine learning. Donor age, sex, ethnicity and CMV serostatus were compiled alongside the repertoire data. In the later analysis, no new phenotypic data were used to find candidate immune exposures; instead, reliance was placed on TCR beta sequences and their occurrence across donors. Among roughly 400 genotyped donors of the cohort, an average of roughly 240,000 unique TCR beta nucleotide sequences were sequenced per donor, roughly 18% of them non-productive. HLA typing included class I and class II loci at four-digit resolution. In addition to the first cohort of 650 to 800 subjects, a separate validation cohort of 130 or so different subjects was used. Of the roughly 390 genotyped donors, 65% to 90% were placed in the genetic ancestry cluster associated with self-reported Caucasian donors. Four to six DR-DQ haplotypes were handled as single units for association and clustering, since linkage in the cohort was strong. An earlier analysis of 587 of the donors used high-throughput TCR beta sequencing to judge whether each TCR beta V gene segment behaved as functional or pseudogenic. The study aimed to test whether cataloging public T cell receptors could reveal signatures of past pathogen exposure. Around 330 gigabases of sequencing data and approximately 92 million unique TCR sequences made up an early release that covered about 640 HLA-typed donors. Typing coverage varied by locus: roughly 620-640 donors for A, B, C, DRB1 and DQB1; approximately 500 for DQA1; approximately 570 for DPA1; 450 to 480 for DPB1. Overall study results and their limits: The authors suggested that the approach could potentially be extended to other disease states and immunological phenotypes. Immune exposure information for the cohort was limited to CMV serostatus. At a false discovery rate of 0.05, a later analysis linked about 16,000 TCR beta sequences to specific HLA alleles. Assigning TCR associations to individual alleles was difficult when HLA alleles, especially DR and DQ, strongly co-occurred. Cytomegalovirus status was reported to be diagnosed by the classifier with high specificity and sensitivity in both the original and validation cohorts. Some IMGT-functional V segments, including TRBV6-2 and TRBV6-3, could not be told apart with the 87-base-pair reads, so those segments were excluded. Because counts were too low, seventeen rarely observed V segments, including chromosome 9 orphons, were excluded from the earlier analysis of some 590 of the donors. According to a later analysis, most CMV-associated TCR beta chains appeared to be HLA-restricted, and the HLA associations seemed to be driven largely by CMV exposure. Because HLA typing was missing for some donors at each locus, association tests included only the typed subset. Only TCR beta chains were sequenced in this cohort, and the absence of alpha or paired-chain data limited detectable features. In an earlier analysis of 587 of the donors, most TCR beta V segments appeared in productive rearrangements about 87% or about 30% of the time, broadly matching IMGT annotations. Linkage disequilibrium might explain the correlated functional status among segregating V segments, but an unknown experimental factor could not be ruled out. While some public TCRs were present in many individuals, most TCR sequences turned up only very rarely across donors. A group of highly shared sequence variants was considered likely to be a technical artifact of the sequencing pipeline. In a later analysis, several top co-occurrence clusters were reported to appear linked to parvovirus B19, influenza, CMV and Epstein-Barr virus. In vitro tests confirmed that a few of the cytomegalovirus-associated TCR beta chains recognize cytomegalovirus antigens. According to a later analysis, TCR association rates differed among HLA loci, with DRB1 alleles showing the most associated TCRs and HLA-C alleles showing the fewest. In a later analysis, HLA-associated TCR beta chains were found to be more clonally expanded and to have lower generation probabilities than equally common non-associated chains. A further reported finding was that TCR beta sequences accurately predicted the HLA-A and HLA-B alleles for most subjects in the first cohort. Sequencing depth was assumed to be roughly uniform across donors in the presence/absence analyses, though that assumption may not hold. A total of 164 TCR beta chains were listed by the study as associated with cytomegalovirus. According to a later genetic analysis, donors in an Asian-associated ancestry cluster had fewer N-insertions in productive TCRs than the roughly 700-donor mean. V-gene and J-gene trimming of TCR beta chains was associated with a missense DCLRE1C variant in a later genetic analysis, and the association was replicated in an independent cohort.

To prepare the library, the immunoSEQ multiplex PCR assay was applied. For the multiplex PCR, a mixture combining 60 forward primers for TCR Vbeta segments and 13 reverse primers for TCR Jbeta segments was used. A multiplex PCR assay on genomic DNA amplified the CDR3 region of rearranged TCR beta genes. On the Illumina HiSeq System, the amplified TCR beta libraries were sequenced as 87-base-pair reads. The original methods were these. A later analysis tallied about 77 million unique TCR beta chains across the 660 or so repertoires, and approximately 12 million of those chains were shared by two or more donors. Raw reads were error-corrected and collapsed into unique sequences by a nearest-neighbor algorithm in which closely related sequences were merged to remove PCR and sequencing errors. V, D and J gene segments were assigned by aligning CDR3 sequences to IMGT reference sequences. For a sequence to be retained, at least a six-nucleotide match to both a V gene segment and a J gene segment was required. A rearrangement was called productive if the CDR3 had no stop codons and remained in frame with V and J, and every other rearrangement was called non-productive. CDR3 was defined according to IMGT convention as the region running from the second conserved V-encoded cysteine to the conserved J-encoded phenylalanine. In an earlier analysis of roughly 580 of the donors, sequences lacking an unambiguous match to a single V gene segment were excluded. In an earlier analysis of approximately 590 of the donors, a V segment was called functional when productive rearrangements were above 56.7%, and segregating when the standard deviation between donors exceeded 5%. A statistical classification framework was built for diagnosing cytomegalovirus status from the catalog of TCR beta chain sequences. In a later analysis, V and J genes were assigned by comparing TCR nucleotide sequences against IMGT/GENE-DB human TR gene sequences. Using the TCRdist pipeline, a later analysis assigned CDR3 sequences along with most-parsimonious VDJ recombination scenarios. A later analysis defined each TCR beta chain by its CDR3 amino acid sequence plus V-gene family, and excluded reads lacking a unique V-gene family. To address suspected cross-contamination and a sequencing artifact, a later analysis removed several hundred highly shared, low-generation-probability nucleotide sequences. For each public chain, a later analysis derived a clonal expansion index from normalized ranks of inferred template counts within each repertoire. A later analysis computed generation probabilities with a VDJ recombination model fitted to out-of-frame rearrangements, and checked the results against IGoR. In a later analysis, hypergeometric tests were used to score TCR-TCR, TCR-HLA and TCR-CMV co-occurrence, with a repertoire-size bias correction applied to TCR pairs. To estimate false discovery rates, a later analysis permuted the HLA or CMV assignments 20 times. A later analysis grouped co-occurring TCRs with DBSCAN, adding TCRdist sequence similarity when clustering within HLA-allele-positive subsets. Repertoires with fewer than 30,000 or more than 120,000 public chains, plus five repertoires with anomalous nucleotide sharing, were excluded from co-occurrence clustering. TCRdb obtained this table from immuneACCESS and retained in-frame rearrangements with V and J assigned. These tables miss some clones; where compared with another copy, unresolved V genes account for less than half of the shortfall, and the remainder is unexplained. V and J calls and clone size follow that table, whereas D and trimming were derived from the DNA. This sample gives 150,000 to 200,000 clones in total; over 70% of them show up just once. Jointly, the top ten make up 9.7% of the sample.

Inclusive of the bounding cysteine and phenylalanine, the CDR3 is 14 residues long. The sequence is cut down to CDR3 DNA, 42 bases in frame from base 1. CDR1 and CDR2 (LNHDA, SQIVND) derive from the germline V gene (reference sequence). The cohort comprised hundreds of healthy bone marrow donors. Cohort members were all nominally healthy when sampled, although unrecorded immune exposures were likely present. The donor was CMV seropositive and belonged to the group of 250 to 300 seropositive cohort members. A peripheral blood sample was collected from each donor, and TCR beta sequencing was performed on peripheral blood mononuclear cells. Genomic DNA extraction from the blood cell samples was performed with the Qiagen DNeasy Blood Extraction Kit.

The TCR sequence derives from a man between 18 and 29 years old in good health and CMV-seropositive. Sequencing used PBMCs. This sequence uses TRBV19 and TRBJ2-4; TRBD1 could be the D gene, as 6 bases match. In nucleotides, the sequence is TGTGCCAGTAGTATAGCCGCAGGGGAAAACAGTCAGTACTTC. This codes for CASSIAAGENSQYF.